The source of this TCR beta chain is a study of shared clonotypes between healthy human individuals. The overall study: Ranging from 18 to 49 in age, donors were a couple of women and three men. Study-wide findings and caveats: Four donors shared 5% to 5.5% of their naive CD4 clonotypes.

Profiling relied on immunoSEQ multiplex PCR, and the TCRdb table lists in-frame clones only, not all of them. The sample has about 380,000 clones; 90% to 97% are singletons. Points on this clone: No antigen is known for it.

This CDR3 is 19 amino acids long. Germline V CDR1 and CDR2: LNHDA, SQIVND (reference sequence). The J segment lost 0 bases and the V segment lost 4 bases, leaving 17 bases of the junction unmatched. The receptor was derived from a young man in good health. The V gene is TRBV19, the J gene TRBJ1-2; 7 bases agree with TRBD1. The sequencing input was memory CD8+ T cells sorted from blood. Subset noted: CD45RO+ cells pooled with CCR7-negative TemRA cells. The chain's CDR3 is CASSTRSPRQGRSNYGYTF. The CDR3 nucleotides read TGTGCCAGTAGTACAAGGTCCCCCAGACAGGGCCGATCTAACTATGGCTACACCTTC.